This T cell receptor (beta chain) came from a study of T cells in Graves' hyperthyroidism and ophthalmopathy (dated by TCRdb to about 2019). A note on the overall study: Peripheral blood samples were taken at initial diagnosis, before any treatment was given. To identify distinguishing TCR V-J signatures, a discovery cohort of some 99 patients was used, comprising some 45 with Graves' ophthalmopathy and approximately 57 with stable Graves' hyperthyroidism. Whether ophthalmopathy could be predicted prospectively was tested in an independent validation cohort made up of under 20 hyperthyroidism patients plus 17 patients who later progressed to ophthalmopathy. The roughly 100 discovery patients were divided at random into training and test sets in a 7:3 ratio. In several Graves' hyperthyroidism patients, the study also compared T-cell repertoires from thyroid tissue with T-cell repertoires from blood. Once sampling was done, hyperthyroidism patients were given methimazole at a starting dose of 30 mg daily, whereas ophthalmopathy patients were given high-dose intravenous methylprednisolone. The paper reports TCR Vbeta CDR3 sequencing of fewer than 150 peripheral blood samples: over 40 ophthalmopathy, under 80 hyperthyroidism and about 17 progressor patients.

Stable Graves' hyperthyroidism was defined as the absence of progression to ophthalmopathy over 18 months of follow-up. Hyperthyroidism patients were newly diagnosed, had a disease duration of under 2 months, and were aged 18 to 65 years. The study excluded patients with uncontrolled infections, other autoimmune diseases, pregnancy or lactation. Diagnoses were based on clinical symptoms, serum thyroxine and TRAb, thyroid ultrasound and orbital computed tomography. PBMCs were isolated from around 10 ml of fresh peripheral blood by Ficoll-Paque density gradient centrifugation. Total RNA was extracted using Trizol reagent, and RNA quality was assessed on an Agilent 2100 Bioanalyzer. Overall study outcomes, separate from this receptor: No statistical method was used to set the sample size in advance, and investigators knew the group allocation. Most expanded thyroid clonotypes (frequency above 0.001) were also detected in blood, suggesting blood repertoires may reflect thyroid immune responses. In cross-validation, a model built on a 13 V-J signature told ophthalmopathy apart from stable hyperthyroidism with 85% to 90% sensitivity and about 81% specificity, and in testing the same model reached 80%/75%. In validation, the model predicted progression to ophthalmopathy a median of approximately 6.6 months before onset, with about 70% sensitivity and about 75% specificity.

Amplification of TCR beta CDR3 regions was carried out from RNA transcripts. A first-round RT-PCR of the TCR CDR3 used the HTBI primer set with the Qiagen OneStep RT-PCR kit. Libraries were constructed in a second round of multiplex PCR, after which size selection and purification were performed. Libraries were sequenced paired-end with 100 bp reads on an Illumina HiSeq2000. Processing in the source paper ran as follows. SOAPnuke was used to process the raw data, removing reads that contained adapters or uncalled bases, had a mean Phred below 15, or lacked an exact match to the constant primer or identifier. High-quality paired reads were merged using COPE v1.2.5, and each unique nucleotide sequence was defined as a clonotype. MiTCR v1.1 was used to align the clonotypes against IMGT TRBV, TRBD and TRBJ reference segments. Analysis was restricted to V-J combinations with a frequency above 0.0001, which covered about 99% of repertoires. A TCS score was defined as the ratio of F50 (clonal expansion) to E x V (chaos), with BLOSUM62-based TCRdist applied between CDR3 peptides within each V-J. Welch's t-statistics and random forest reduced fewer than 550 V-J features to 13, which were used in a naive Bayes classifier (R e1071). The raw public reads went through TCRdb reprocessing: fastp at Q25, MiXCR clone calling, in-frame beta chains kept. Each entry merges the rows of one CDR3 protein and shows their most common DNA and genes. The V and J calls shown here were made by TCRdb, not taken from the authors' results. A total of some 420,000 distinct CDR3 sequences appear in this sample, roughly an eighth of them only once. Together, the top ten hold 5% to 6% of the sample.

The germline V gene supplies CDR1 SGHVS and CDR2 FQNEAQ. The CDR3 measures 14 amino acids from cysteine to phenylalanine. Only the CDR3 portion is preserved as DNA: 42 bases, with reading frame beginning at the first base. At the junction V is shortened by 8 bases and J by 4 bases, with 16 bases in between. The sample holds many counts of this clonotype. Its antigen is currently not known. No qualities accompany the bases; no much larger clone lies one base away. The chain joins TRBV7-8 to TRBJ2-3; no D segment can be confidently identified. The origin of this receptor is a woman younger than 35 with Graves' hyperthyroidism. Sequenced material: blood. Read as DNA, the sequence is TGTGCCAGCGGCCACACCCAAGGTGCAGATACGCAGTATTTT. It encodes CASGHTQGADTQYF.